Sequencing of this T cell receptor beta chain was carried out in a study of human T cells and chemical hapten exposure. Looking at the study overall: Cases of alopecia areata, totalis or universalis occurred in a predominantly female patient group. Yields of TCR per sample differed, chiefly owing to small differences in pooled library volume.

TCRdb re-called the RACE reads with MiXCR, one entry per CDR3 protein. The sample records 280,000 or so distinct CDR3 sequences, roughly 7.7% being singletons. As for time point: pre-sensitization, week 0. Treatment denoted: therapeutic diphenylcyclopropenone sensitization with weekly scalp DPC. At patch-test visits, sampling came before the patch test. This clonotype was counted at least ten times. The CDR3 has 15 residues. Germline V gene data show CDR1 as SEHNR and CDR2 as FQNEAQ (reference sequence). J was trimmed by 2 bases and V by 5 bases; bases with no gene match: 6. The sequencing used whole blood, collected in connection with sensitization to the hapten diphenylcyclopropenone (DPC). This TCR derives from a man aged 18 to 29 with alopecia areata. Some clones in this sample may be carry-over from other donors' samples. This chain connects TRBV7-9 to TRBJ2-5; 9 positions match TRBD2. The CDR3 DNA follows: TGTGCCAGCAGCCTACCAGCGGGGGGACAAGAGACCCAGTACTTC. Translating it yields CASSLPAGGQETQYF.